This T cell receptor beta chain appears in the sequencing data of a study of siplizumab effects on memory and regulatory T cells. A remark on this clone: Its antigen remains unknown.

Each sample contributed about 10^5 TCR templates to the assay. Sequencing used immunoSEQ multiplex PCR; TCRdb keeps in-frame clones, though not all of them. This table holds about 64,000 clones, around 96% found once. Overall study results and limits: Naive T cells, seemingly more diverse than memory cells, seemed major alloresponse contributors. Significant reduction of alloreactive sequences traceable to unstimulated CD4+ memory cells was observed with siplizumab. Confirmation that proliferating Tregs from siplizumab cultures had suppressive function was not obtained.

What was sequenced was naive CD8+ T cells sorted from blood. The receptor's source is a human donor in good health.

CDR3 sequence reads: CASSHRTAGTEAFF. CDR3 sequence (DNA): TGCGCCAGCAGCCACCGGACCGCTGGCACTGAAGCTTTCTTT. This chain connects TRBV4-3 to TRBJ1-1, with no clear D. Germline loops: CDR1 LGHNA, CDR2 YSLEER. The CDR3 totals 14 residues. Trimming removed 3 bases at V and 4 bases at J, with 12 bases between.